This TCR beta chain was recovered during a study of shared T cell receptors in the human thymus. The method was immunoSEQ multiplex PCR; TCRdb's version includes in-frame clones alone and lacks a portion of them. The sample shows some 760,000 clones, roughly 85% of them seen only once. The CDR3 is 19 amino acids. Per germline, CDR1 SGHDN and CDR2 FVKESK. Trimming at V came to 1 base and at J to 3 bases, leaving 12 bases not matched to a gene. These data are also associated with another study on human thymus T cells. That work states: Having surgery to correct congenital heart defects, healthy Finnish infants acted as the donors. Thymus tissue for the work was resected from patients undergoing corrective heart surgery. Repertoires from thymus and blood appeared to show biased V and J gene usage.

The genes are TRBV14 and TRBJ2-7; 13 bases agree with TRBD2. The sample consisted of thymocytes. This receptor was identified in a girl less than two years old with a congenital heart defect. In DNA form, the CDR3 reads TGTGCCAGCAGCCAAGGTCTGCGGACTAGCGGGGGAGTTAACTACGAGCAGTACTTC. It specifies CASSQGLRTSGGVNYEQYF.